The 11 T cell receptor beta chains given below trace back to one sample, sequenced in a study of cytomegalovirus exposure and HLA in healthy donors. Researchers ran the PCR with 60 Vbeta and 13 Jbeta primers. Clones were read by immunoSEQ multiplex PCR, and TCRdb kept only the in-frame ones, dropping some. The sample carries around 210,000 clones, around 80% recorded once. Material for sequencing was PBMCs. The receptor source for this set is a boy aged 5 to 17 in good health and CMV-seronegative.

This clone appeared a single time. This chain uses TRBV29-1 with TRBJ1-2; D is uncertain. This CDR3 contains 13 residues. The germline V gene encodes CDR1 SQVTM and CDR2 ANQGSEA. The germline V and J ends were trimmed by 3 bases and 2 bases, with 10 bases remaining between them. This CDR3 is CSVEPPGNYGYTF. CDR3 DNA sequence: TGCAGCGTTGAGCCCCCGGGGAACTATGGCTACACCTTC.

The chain joins TRBV5-1 to TRBJ1-2; 8 bases fit TRBD1. This CDR3 is 14 amino acids long. Trimming cost V 5 bases and J 3 bases; bases outside gene matches: 6. The germline gives CDR1 SGHRS, CDR2 YFSETQ. CDR3 in DNA: TGCGCCAGCAGTCCAGGGGGCACAGACTATGGCTACACCTTC. Translated, it gives CASSPGGTDYGYTF.

The count of this clone is one. Here the CDR3 reads CASYQAGRVSYEQYF. DNA for the CDR3: TGTGCCAGCTACCAAGCGGGCCGGGTCTCCTACGAGCAGTACTTC. The V gene is TRBV7-2, the J gene TRBJ2-7; D might be TRBD2 (6 bases). V lost 8 bases and J 0 bases, leaving 17 bases between the germline ends. The germline V gene encodes CDR1 SGHTA and CDR2 FQGNSA. The CDR3 totals 15 residues.

The chain couples TRBV6-1 to TRBJ2-3; possible D gene TRBD2, 5 bases. CDR1 is MNHNS, CDR2 SASEGT, per germline. Deletions cut 2 bases from V and 1 base from J, with 7 bases between. This CDR3 region has 14 residues. Written as DNA, the CDR3 is TGTGCCAGCAGTGAAAGCGGTCGCACAGATACGCAGTATTTT. It specifies CASSESGRTDTQYF.

The gene calls are TRBV7-2 and TRBJ1-1; TRBD1 matches at 9 bases. CDR1 is SGHTA, CDR2 FQGNSA, per germline. The length of the CDR3 is 16 residues. V lost 5 bases, J lost 3 bases, and 10 bases stayed unmatched. The CDR3 DNA reads as TGTGCCAGCAGCCCAGGACAGGGGCGGGAGGACACTGAAGCTTTCTTT. It translates to CASSPGQGREDTEAFF.

The chain recombines TRBV5-8 with TRBJ2-1; TRBD2 aligns across 8 bases. This CDR3 has 14 residues. Trimming removed 9 bases from V and 4 bases from J; junction bases left unmatched: 9. CDR1 is SGHTS and CDR2 is YDEGEE in the germline V gene. This chain's CDR3 is CATVSGTKYNEQFF. CDR3 DNA sequence: TGTGCCACAGTTAGCGGGACCAAATACAATGAGCAGTTCTTC. Drawing the rest from reference TRBV5-8 and TRBJ2-1, the complete variable domain is EAGVTQSPTHLIKTRGQQATLRCSPISGHTSVYWYQQALGLGLQFLLWYDEGEERNRGNFPPRFSGRQFPNYSSELNVNALELEDSALYLCATVSGTKYNEQFFGPGTRLTVL.

A few counts support this clone. The CDR3: CASSLFGISEAFF. The CDR3 bases are TGTGCCAGCAGCTTGTTCGGGATATCTGAAGCTTTCTTT. The J gene is TRBJ1-1, the V gene TRBV5-4; D is unresolved. This CDR3 is 13 amino acids long. V was cut by 1 base and J by 6 bases, with 10 bases left in between. Per germline, CDR1 SGHNT and CDR2 YYREEE (reference sequence).

The chain employs TRBV6-5 and TRBJ1-4; no definite D call. Trimming took off 2 bases at V and 6 bases at J, with 13 bases between the two ends. The CDR3 totals 15 residues. The germline V gene has CDR1 MNHEY and CDR2 SVGAGI. In DNA form, the CDR3 reads TGTGCCAGCAGTTACGACTCGGGATTACATGAAAAACTGTTTTTT. This sequence encodes CASSYDSGLHEKLFF.

V is TRBV29-1 and J is TRBJ1-2; TRBD1 matches 8 bases. J lost 3 bases, V lost 6 bases, and 3 bases had no gene match. This CDR3 contains 12 residues. Looked up from germline, CDR1 is SQVTM and CDR2 is ANQGSEA. CDR3: CSVPDRDYGYTF. The CDR3 DNA reads TGCAGCGTACCGGACAGGGACTATGGCTACACCTTC. Using reference TRBV29-1 and TRBJ1-2 for the parts outside the CDR3, the full variable domain is SAVISQKPSRDICQRGTSLTIQCQVDSQVTMMFWYRQQPGQSLTLIATANQGSEATYESGFVIDKFPISRPNLTFSTLTVSNMSPEDSSIYLCSVPDRDYGYTFGSGTRLTVV.

J is TRBJ1-5 and V is TRBV5-5; D not certain. This CDR3 contains 13 residues. CDR1 is SGHKS, CDR2 YYEKEE, per germline (reference sequence). Trimming took off 4 bases at V and 4 bases at J, with 9 bases between the two ends. CDR3 region: CASSLTENQPQHF. CDR3 nucleotide sequence: TGTGCCAGCAGCCTTACAGAAAATCAGCCCCAGCATTTT.

The chain couples TRBV11-3 to TRBJ2-3, with 7 bases matching TRBD2. The V gene's germline CDR1 is SGHNT and CDR2 YENEEA. The CDR3 covers 16 residues. J was trimmed by 0 bases and V by 3 bases; bases with no gene match: 6. CDR3 amino acids: CASSFLSGVSTDTQYF. The CDR3 coding sequence is TGTGCCAGCAGCTTCCTGAGCGGGGTTAGCACAGATACGCAGTATTTT.